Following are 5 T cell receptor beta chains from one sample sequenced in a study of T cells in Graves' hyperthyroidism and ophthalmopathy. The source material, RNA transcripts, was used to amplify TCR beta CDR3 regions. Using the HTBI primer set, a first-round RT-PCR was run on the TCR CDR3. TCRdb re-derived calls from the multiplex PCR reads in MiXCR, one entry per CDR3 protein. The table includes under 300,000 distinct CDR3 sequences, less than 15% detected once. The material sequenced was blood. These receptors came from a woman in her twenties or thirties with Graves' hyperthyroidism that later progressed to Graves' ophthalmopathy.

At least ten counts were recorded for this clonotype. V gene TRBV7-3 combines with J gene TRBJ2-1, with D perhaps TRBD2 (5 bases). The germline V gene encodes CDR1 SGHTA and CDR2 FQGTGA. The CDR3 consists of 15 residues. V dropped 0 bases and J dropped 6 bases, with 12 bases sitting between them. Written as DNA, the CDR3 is TGTGCCAGCAGCTTAACCGGGGTAATCGGCAATGAGCAGTTCTTC. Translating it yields CASSLTGVIGNEQFF.

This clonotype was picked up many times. DNA for the CDR3: TGTGCCAGCAGTTTAGAGCCAGGGGGTTACAATGAGCAGTTCTTC. It specifies CASSLEPGGYNEQFF. The gene calls are TRBV27 and TRBJ2-1, with 7 bases that match TRBD1. Germline loops: CDR1 MNHEY, CDR2 SMNVEV (reference sequence). V was clipped by 2 bases and J by 4 bases; unmatched bases: 5. This CDR3 spans 15 amino acids.

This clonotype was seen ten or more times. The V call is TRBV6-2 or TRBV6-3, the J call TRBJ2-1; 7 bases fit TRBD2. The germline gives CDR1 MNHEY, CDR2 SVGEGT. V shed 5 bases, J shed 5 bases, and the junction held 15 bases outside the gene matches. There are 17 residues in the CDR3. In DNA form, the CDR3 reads TGTGCCAGCAGTAACCGAATCGGAGCGGGATCCGACAATGAGCAGTTCTTC. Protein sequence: CASSNRIGAGSDNEQFF.

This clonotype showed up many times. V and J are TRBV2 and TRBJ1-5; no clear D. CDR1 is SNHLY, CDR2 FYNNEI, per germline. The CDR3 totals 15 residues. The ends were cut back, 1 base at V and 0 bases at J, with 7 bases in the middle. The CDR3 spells CASSEGPYSNQPQHF. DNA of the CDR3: TGTGCCAGCAGTGAAGGTCCATATAGCAATCAGCCCCAGCATTTT.

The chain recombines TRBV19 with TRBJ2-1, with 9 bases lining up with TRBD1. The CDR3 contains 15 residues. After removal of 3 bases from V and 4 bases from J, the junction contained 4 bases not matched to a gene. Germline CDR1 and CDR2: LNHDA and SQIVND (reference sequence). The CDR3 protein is CASSIMGQGYNEQFF. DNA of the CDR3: TGTGCCAGTAGTATCATGGGACAGGGTTACAATGAGCAGTTCTTC. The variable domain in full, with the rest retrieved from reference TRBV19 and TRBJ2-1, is DGGITQSPKYLFRKEGQNVTLSCEQNLNHDAMYWYRQDPGQGLRLIYYSQIVNDFQKGDIAEGYSVSREKKESFPLTVTSAQKNPTAFYLCASSIMGQGYNEQFFGPGTRLTVL.